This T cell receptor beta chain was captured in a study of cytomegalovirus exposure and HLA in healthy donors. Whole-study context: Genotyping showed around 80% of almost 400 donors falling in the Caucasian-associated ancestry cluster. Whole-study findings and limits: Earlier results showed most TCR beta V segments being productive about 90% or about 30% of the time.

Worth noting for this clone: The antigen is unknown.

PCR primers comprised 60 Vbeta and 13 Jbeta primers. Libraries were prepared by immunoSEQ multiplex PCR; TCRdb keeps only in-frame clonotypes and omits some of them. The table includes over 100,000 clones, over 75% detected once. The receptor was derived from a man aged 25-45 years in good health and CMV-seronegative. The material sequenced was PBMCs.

The CDR3 loop is CASSIGTSGLDTGELFF. As DNA, the CDR3 is TGTGCCAGTAGTATCGGGACTAGCGGCCTCGACACCGGGGAGCTGTTTTTT. The chain recombines TRBV19 with TRBJ2-2; 11 bases map to TRBD2. CDR3 length: 17 residues. V was pared by 3 bases and J by 3 bases, with 6 bases of the junction left unmatched. Germline values: CDR1 LNHDA, CDR2 SQIVND (reference sequence). Supplemented by reference TRBV19 and TRBJ2-2, the full variable domain reads DGGITQSPKYLFRKEGQNVTLSCEQNLNHDAMYWYRQDPGQGLRLIYYSQIVNDFQKGDIAEGYSVSREKKESFPLTVTSAQKNPTAFYLCASSIGTSGLDTGELFFGEGSRLTVL.